This T cell receptor beta chain originates from a study of cytomegalovirus exposure and HLA in healthy donors. General study results and limits: The analysis excluded some indistinguishable V segments, including TRBV6-2 and TRBV6-3.

Of note for this clone: As yet, its antigen is unknown.

Trimming removed 0 bases from V and 7 bases from J, with 12 bases in between. The CDR3 consists of 14 residues. Per germline, CDR1 WSHSY and CDR2 SAAADI. With 60 Vbeta and 13 Jbeta primers, the PCR was carried out. Profiling relied on immunoSEQ multiplex PCR, and the TCRdb table lists in-frame clones only, not all of them. The table shows over 120,000 clones, with 80% occurring only once. The source is a man aged 45-65 years in good health and CMV-seronegative. Sequencing was carried out using PBMCs. The rearrangement links TRBV10-2 to TRBJ1-2, with D uncertain. CDR3 region: CASSESRLEGGYTF. Written as DNA, the CDR3 is TGCGCCAGCAGTGAGTCGCGGCTCGAAGGTGGCTACACCTTC.